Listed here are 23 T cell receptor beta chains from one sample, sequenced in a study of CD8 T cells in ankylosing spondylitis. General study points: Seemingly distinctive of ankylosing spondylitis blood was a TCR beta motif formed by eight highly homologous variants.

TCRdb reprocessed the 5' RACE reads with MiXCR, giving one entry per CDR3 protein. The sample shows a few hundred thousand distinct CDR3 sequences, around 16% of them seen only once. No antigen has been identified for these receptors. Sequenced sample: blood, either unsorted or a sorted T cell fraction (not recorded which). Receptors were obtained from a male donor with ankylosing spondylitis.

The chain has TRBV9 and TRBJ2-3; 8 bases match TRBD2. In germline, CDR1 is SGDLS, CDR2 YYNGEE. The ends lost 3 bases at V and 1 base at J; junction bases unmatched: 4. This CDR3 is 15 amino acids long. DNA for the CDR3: TGTGCCAGCAGCGGGCAAGCGGGGGGCACAGATACGCAGTATTTT. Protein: CASSGQAGGTDTQYF.

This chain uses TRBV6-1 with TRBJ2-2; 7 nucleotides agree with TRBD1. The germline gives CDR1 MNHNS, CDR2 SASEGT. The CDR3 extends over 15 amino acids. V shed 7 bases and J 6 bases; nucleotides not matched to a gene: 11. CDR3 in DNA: TGTGCCAGCAAAGTGGGACAGAACTTTGCCGGGGAGCTGTTTTTT. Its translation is CASKVGQNFAGELFF.

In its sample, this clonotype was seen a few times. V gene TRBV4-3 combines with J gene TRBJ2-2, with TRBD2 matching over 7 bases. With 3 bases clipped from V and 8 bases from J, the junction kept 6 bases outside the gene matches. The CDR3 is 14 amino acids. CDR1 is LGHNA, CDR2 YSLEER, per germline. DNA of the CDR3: TGCGCCAGCAGCCATGCTGGGGGGGAAGGGGAGCTGTTTTTT. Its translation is CASSHAGGEGELFF.

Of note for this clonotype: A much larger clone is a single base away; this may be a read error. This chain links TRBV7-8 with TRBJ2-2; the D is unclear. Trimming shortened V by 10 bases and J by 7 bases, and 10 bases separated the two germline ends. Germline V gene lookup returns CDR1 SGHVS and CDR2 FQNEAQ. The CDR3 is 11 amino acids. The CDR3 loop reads CAIWLGGELFF. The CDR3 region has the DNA TGTGCCATTTGGTTAGGCGGGGAGCTGTTTTTT.

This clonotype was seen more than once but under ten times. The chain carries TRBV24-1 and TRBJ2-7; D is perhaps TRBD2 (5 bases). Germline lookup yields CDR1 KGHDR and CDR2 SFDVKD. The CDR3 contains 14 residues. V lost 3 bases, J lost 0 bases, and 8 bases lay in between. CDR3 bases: TGTGCCACCAGTGATAGCGGTAACTCCTACGAGCAGTACTTC. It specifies CATSDSGNSYEQYF.

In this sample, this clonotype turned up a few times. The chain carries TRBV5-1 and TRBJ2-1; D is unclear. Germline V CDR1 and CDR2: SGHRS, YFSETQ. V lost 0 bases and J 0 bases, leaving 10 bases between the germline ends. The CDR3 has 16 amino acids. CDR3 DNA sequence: TGCGCCAGCAGCTTGGAAGGCTTGAGCTCCTACAATGAGCAGTTCTTC. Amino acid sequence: CASSLEGLSSYNEQFF.

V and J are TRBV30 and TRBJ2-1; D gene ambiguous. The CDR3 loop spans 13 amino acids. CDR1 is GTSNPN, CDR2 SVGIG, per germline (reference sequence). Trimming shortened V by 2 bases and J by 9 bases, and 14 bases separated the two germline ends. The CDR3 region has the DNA TGTGCCTGGAGTAGGTCCTTCGGAACTGAGCAGTTCTTC. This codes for CAWSRSFGTEQFF.

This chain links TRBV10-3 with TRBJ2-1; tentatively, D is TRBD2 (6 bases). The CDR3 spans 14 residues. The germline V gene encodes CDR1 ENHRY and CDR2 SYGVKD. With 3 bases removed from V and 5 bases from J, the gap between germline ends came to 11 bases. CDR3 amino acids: CAISDWGEDNEQFF. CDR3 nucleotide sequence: TGTGCCATCAGTGACTGGGGGGAGGACAATGAGCAGTTCTTC.

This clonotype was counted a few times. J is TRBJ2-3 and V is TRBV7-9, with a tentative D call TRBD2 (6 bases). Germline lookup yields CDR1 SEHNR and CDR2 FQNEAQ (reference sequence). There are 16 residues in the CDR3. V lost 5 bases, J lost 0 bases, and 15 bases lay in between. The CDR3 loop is CASSHPRDSSTDTQYF. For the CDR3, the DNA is TGTGCCAGCAGCCACCCCCGGGACTCTAGCACAGATACGCAGTATTTT.

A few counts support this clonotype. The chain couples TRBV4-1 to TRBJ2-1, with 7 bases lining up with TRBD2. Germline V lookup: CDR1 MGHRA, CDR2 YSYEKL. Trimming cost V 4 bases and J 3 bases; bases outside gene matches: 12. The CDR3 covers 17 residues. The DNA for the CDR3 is TGCGCCAGCAGCCTTTACGCCGCGGGAGAGAGCTACAATGAGCAGTTCTTC. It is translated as CASSLYAAGESYNEQFF.

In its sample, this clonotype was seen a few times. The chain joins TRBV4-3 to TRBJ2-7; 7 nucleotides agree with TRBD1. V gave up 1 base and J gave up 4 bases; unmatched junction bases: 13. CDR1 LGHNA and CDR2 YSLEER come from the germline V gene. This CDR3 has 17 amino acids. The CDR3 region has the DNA TGCGCCAGCAGCCAAGGGATCTCGACAGGGATTGAATACGAGCAGTACTTC. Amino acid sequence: CASSQGISTGIEYEQYF.

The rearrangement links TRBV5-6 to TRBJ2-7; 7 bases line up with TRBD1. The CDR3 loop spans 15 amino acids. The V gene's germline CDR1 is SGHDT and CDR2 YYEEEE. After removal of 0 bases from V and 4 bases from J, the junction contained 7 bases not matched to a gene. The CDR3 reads CASSLAQGRAYEQYF. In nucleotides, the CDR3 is TGTGCCAGCAGCTTGGCACAGGGGCGAGCATACGAGCAGTACTTC.

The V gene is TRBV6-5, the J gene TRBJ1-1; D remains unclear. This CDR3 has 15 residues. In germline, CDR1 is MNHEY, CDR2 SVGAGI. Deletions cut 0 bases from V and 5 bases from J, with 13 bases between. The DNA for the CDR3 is TGTGCCAGCAGTTACTCGAAGGGATGGGGAACTGAAGCTTTCTTT. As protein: CASSYSKGWGTEAFF.

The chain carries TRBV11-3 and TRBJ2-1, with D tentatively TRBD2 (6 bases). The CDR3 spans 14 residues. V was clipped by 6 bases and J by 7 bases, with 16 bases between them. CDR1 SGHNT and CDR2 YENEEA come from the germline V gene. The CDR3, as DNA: TGTGCCAGCAGTCTCCGGGACTCCTCAAATGAGCAGTTCTTC. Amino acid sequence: CASSLRDSSNEQFF.

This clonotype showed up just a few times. CDR3 protein: CASSPGERNEQFF. For the CDR3, the DNA is TGTGCCAGCAGCCCGGGAGAGAGAAATGAGCAGTTCTTC. The V gene is TRBV7-6, the J gene TRBJ2-1, with D tentatively TRBD2 (6 bases). Germline CDR1 SGHVS, CDR2 FNYEAQ. Trimming removed 5 bases at V and 7 bases at J, with 12 bases between. The CDR3 spans 13 residues.

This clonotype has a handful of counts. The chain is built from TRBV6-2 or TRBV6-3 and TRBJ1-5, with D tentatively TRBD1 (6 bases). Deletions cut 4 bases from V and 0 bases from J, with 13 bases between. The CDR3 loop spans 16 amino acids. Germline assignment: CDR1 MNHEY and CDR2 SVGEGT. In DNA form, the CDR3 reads TGTGCCAGCAGTTCCCGGGGGACATATAGCAATCAGCCCCAGCATTTT. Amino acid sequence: CASSSRGTYSNQPQHF.

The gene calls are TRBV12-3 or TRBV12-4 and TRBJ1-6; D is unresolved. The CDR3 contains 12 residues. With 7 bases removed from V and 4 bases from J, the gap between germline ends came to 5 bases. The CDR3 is CASTRYNSPLHF. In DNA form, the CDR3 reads TGTGCCAGCACCCGATATAATTCACCCCTCCACTTT.

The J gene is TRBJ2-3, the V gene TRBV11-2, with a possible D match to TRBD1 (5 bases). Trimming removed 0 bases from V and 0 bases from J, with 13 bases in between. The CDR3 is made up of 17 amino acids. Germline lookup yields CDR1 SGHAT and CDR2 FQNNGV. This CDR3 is CASSLDGLSGSTDTQYF. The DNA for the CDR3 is TGTGCCAGCAGCTTAGACGGGCTGTCAGGGAGCACAGATACGCAGTATTTT.

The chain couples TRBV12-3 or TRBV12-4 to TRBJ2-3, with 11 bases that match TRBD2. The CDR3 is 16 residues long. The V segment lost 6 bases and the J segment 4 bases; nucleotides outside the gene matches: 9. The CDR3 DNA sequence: TGTGCCAGCAGAGAGACTAGCGGGGACCTTCCAGATACGCAGTATTTT. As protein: CASRETSGDLPDTQYF.

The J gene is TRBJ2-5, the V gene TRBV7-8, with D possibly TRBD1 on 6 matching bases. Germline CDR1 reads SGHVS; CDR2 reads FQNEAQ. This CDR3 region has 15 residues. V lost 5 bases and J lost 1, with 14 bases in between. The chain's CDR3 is CASSRRTDIQETQYF. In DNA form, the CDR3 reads TGTGCCAGCAGCCGTAGGACAGACATCCAAGAGACCCAGTACTTC.

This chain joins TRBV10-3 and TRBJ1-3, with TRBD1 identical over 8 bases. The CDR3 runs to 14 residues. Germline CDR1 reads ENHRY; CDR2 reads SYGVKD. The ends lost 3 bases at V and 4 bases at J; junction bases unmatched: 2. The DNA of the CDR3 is TGTGCCATCAGTGACGGACAGGGAGGAAACACCATATATTTT. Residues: CAISDGQGGNTIYF.

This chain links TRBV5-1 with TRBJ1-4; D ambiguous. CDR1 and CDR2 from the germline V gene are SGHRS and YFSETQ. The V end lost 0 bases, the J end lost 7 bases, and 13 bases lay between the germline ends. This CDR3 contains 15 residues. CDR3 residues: CASSLVGPWGEKLFF. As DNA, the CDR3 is TGCGCCAGCAGCTTGGTGGGCCCGTGGGGTGAAAAACTGTTTTTT.

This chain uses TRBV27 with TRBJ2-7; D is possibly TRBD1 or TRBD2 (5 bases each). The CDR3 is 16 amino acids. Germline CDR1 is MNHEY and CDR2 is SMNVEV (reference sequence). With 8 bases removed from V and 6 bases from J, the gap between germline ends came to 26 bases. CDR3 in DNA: TGTGCCAGCGCACTTGTCCGGGACCCCCCCGTCGGCGAGCAGTACTTC. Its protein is CASALVRDPPVGEQYF.